Included here is one T cell receptor (beta chain) sequence, with context. In the study's own analysis: The assay estimated nucleated cells by amplifying reference gene primers. Sequencing used immunoSEQ multiplex PCR; TCRdb keeps in-frame clones, though not all of them. V and J calls and clone size are those listed in that table; D and trimming were worked out from the DNA. Altogether 100,000 to 150,000 clones are present, about 80% being singletons, with the ten largest covering 3.5% to 4%. This CDR3 spans 13 amino acids. Per germline, CDR1 WSHSY and CDR2 SAAADI. Germline trimming cut 8 bases from V and 4 bases from J; bases unmatched to any gene: 4. The data originate from a study of blood T cell repertoires in COVID-19. Whole-study context: Sample material is recorded as cDNA or gDNA derived from T cells, B-cell-depleted T cells, or PBMCs.

This receptor was obtained from a woman aged 50 to 60 with acute or convalescent COVID-19. The J gene is TRBJ1-5, the V gene TRBV10-2, with 8 positions matching TRBD1. Sequenced sample: peripheral blood. CDR3 sequence (DNA): TGCGCCAGCCAGGACAGGGTGAATCAGCCCCAGCATTTT. It specifies CASQDRVNQPQHF.